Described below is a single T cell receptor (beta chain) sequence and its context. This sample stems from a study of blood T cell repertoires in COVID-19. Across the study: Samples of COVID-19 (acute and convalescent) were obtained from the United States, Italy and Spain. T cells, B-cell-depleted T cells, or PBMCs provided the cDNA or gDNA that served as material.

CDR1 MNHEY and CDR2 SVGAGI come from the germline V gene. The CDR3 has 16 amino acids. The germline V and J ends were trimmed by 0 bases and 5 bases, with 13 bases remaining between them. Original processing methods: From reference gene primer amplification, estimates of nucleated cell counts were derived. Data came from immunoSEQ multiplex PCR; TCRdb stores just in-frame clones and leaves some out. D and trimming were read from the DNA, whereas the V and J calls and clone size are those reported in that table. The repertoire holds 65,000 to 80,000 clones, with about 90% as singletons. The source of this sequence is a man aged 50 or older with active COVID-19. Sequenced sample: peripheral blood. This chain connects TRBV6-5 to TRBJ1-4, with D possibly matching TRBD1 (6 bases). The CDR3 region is CASSYSRGGGNEKLFF. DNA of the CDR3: TGTGCCAGCAGTTACTCTAGGGGGGGAGGAAATGAAAAACTGTTTTTT.